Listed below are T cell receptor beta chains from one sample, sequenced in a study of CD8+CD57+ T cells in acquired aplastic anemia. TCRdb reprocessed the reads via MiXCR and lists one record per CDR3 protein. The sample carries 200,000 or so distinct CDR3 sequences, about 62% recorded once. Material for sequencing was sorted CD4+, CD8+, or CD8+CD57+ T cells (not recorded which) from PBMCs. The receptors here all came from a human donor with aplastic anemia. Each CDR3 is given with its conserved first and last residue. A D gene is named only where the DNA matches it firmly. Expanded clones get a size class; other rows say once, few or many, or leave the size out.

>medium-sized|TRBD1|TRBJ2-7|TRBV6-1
TGTGCCAGCATGGATTGGGGGCAAGACAGGGCGTACGAGCAGTACTTC
CASMDWGQDRAYEQYF
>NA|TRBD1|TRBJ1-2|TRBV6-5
TGTGCCAGCGCCCAGGGGGGGGGAGGTAGAGGCTACACCTTC
CASAQGGGGRGYTF
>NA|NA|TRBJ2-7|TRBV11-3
TGTGCCAGCAGCTTCGCCGCCTACGAGCAGTACTTC
CASSFAAYEQYF
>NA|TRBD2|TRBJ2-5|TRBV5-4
TGTGCCAGCAGCGCCTACTCTAGCGGTTTGGCTGAGACCCAGTACTTC
CASSAYSSGLAETQYF
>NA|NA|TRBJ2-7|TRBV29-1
TGCAGCGTTGAGACCCCTAACTCCTACGAGCAGTACTTC
CSVETPNSYEQYF
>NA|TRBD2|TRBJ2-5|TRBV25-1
TGTGCCAGCAGTGAAAGAGTAACGGGGGGACTAGCGAAAGAGACCCAGTACTTC
CASSERVTGGLAKETQYF
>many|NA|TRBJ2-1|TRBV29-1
TGCAGCGGGAACCCCACTTGGTCAAATGAGCAGTTCTTC
CSGNPTWSNEQFF
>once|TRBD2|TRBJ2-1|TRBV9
TGTGCCAGCAGCGTAGTGGCTAGCGGGTCGGGGAATGAGCAGTTCTTC
CASSVVASGSGNEQFF
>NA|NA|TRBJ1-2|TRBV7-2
TGTGCCAGCAGCTTAGGACAGGAAATTAACTATGGCTACACCTTC
CASSLGQEINYGYTF
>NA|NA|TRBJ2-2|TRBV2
TGTGCCAGCAGTGAATACGTGGGAACCGGGGAGCTGTTTTTT
CASSEYVGTGELFF
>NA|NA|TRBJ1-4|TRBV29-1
TGCAGTGTTGGCAGGGTAGAGGGGGAAAAACTGTTTTTT
CSVGRVEGEKLFF
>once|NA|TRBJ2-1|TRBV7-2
TGTGCCAGCAGCTTTACGGGAACTACCTACAATGAGCAGTTCTTC
CASSFTGTTYNEQFF
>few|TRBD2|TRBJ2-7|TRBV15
TGTGCCAGCAGCCTCAGGACTAGCGGGGGGATGGACGAGCAGTACTTC
CASSLRTSGGMDEQYF
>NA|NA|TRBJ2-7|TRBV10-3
TGTGCCATCAGTGATGGTGGGAGTATCTACGAGCAGTACTTC
CAISDGGSIYEQYF
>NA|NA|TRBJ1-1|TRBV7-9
TGTGCCAGCAGACCAGGGAACACTGAAGCTTTCTTT
CASRPGNTEAFF
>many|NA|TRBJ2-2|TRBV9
TGTGCCAGCAGCGAGACAGGTCTTACCGGGGAGCTGTTTTTT
CASSETGLTGELFF
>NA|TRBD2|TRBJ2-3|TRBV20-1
TGCGGGACGACGGGGGGAGAAACAGATACGCAGTATTTT
CGTTGGETDTQYF
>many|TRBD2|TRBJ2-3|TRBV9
TGTGCCAGCAGCTTGACTAGCGGGGGAACCACAGATACGCAGTATTTT
CASSLTSGGTTDTQYF
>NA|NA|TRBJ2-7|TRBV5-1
TGCGCCAGCAGCTTGCCTCCAGGACCCAACTCCTACGAGCAGTACTTC
CASSLPPGPNSYEQYF
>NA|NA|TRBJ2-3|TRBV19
TGTGCCAGTAGCGACAGGCGGGCAGATACGCAGTATTTT
CASSDRRADTQYF
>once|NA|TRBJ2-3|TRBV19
TGTGCCAGTAGTATGGACCCGGGAGCAACAGATACGCAGTATTTT
CASSMDPGATDTQYF
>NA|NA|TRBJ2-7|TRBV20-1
TGCAGTGCTAGACCCCTGGGGGGAGTTACCTACGAGCAGTACTTC
CSARPLGGVTYEQYF
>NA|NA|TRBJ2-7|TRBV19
TGTGCCAGTAGTAACTCGGGCTACTACGAGCAGTACTTC
CASSNSGYYEQYF
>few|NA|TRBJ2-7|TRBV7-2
TGTGCCAGCGGCGTCTATAGCTCCTACGAGCAGTACTTC
CASGVYSSYEQYF
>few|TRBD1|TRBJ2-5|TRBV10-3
TGTGCCATCTCCGGGACAGGGGAAGAGACCCAGTACTTC
CAISGTGEETQYF
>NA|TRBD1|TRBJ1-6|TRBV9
TGTGCCAGCAGCACGTTGACAGGGGACAATTCACCCCTCCACTTT
CASSTLTGDNSPLHF
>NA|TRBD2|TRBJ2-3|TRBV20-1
TGCAGTGGATACCGGGAGGAAGGAGATACGCAGTATTTT
CSGYREEGDTQYF
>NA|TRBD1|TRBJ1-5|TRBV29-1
TGCAGCGTAAGACAGGGCCCCCTTTATAGCAATCAGCCCCTGCATTTT
CSVRQGPLYSNQPLHF
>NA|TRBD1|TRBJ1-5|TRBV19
TGTGCGCGGGACAGGGCGTACCGGTACGAGCATTTT
CARDRAYRYEHF
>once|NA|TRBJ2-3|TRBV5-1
TGCGCCAGCAGCTCCCAGGTGCGGGGGCGCACAGATACGCAGTATTTT
CASSSQVRGRTDTQYF
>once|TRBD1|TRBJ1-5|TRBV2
TGTGCCAGCAAGTCAGGGGGCGGGCAGCCCCAGCATTTT
CASKSGGGQPQHF